A single sample gave rise to the 32 T cell receptor beta chains below, sequenced in a study of patients and donors after allogeneic stem cell transplantation (dated by TCRdb to 2020 to 2022). The library came from RT-PCR. Data came from a NextSeq 550. Through fastp at Q25 and MiXCR, TCRdb rebuilt clones from the public reads, retaining in-frame beta chains. Each CDR3 protein appears once, grouped with its most common genes and DNA. Present in this sample are roughly 150,000 distinct CDR3 sequences, nearly 25% of which were seen just once. The ten largest clones add up to 25% to 30% of the sample. The sequencing input was blood, either unsorted or a sorted T cell fraction (not recorded which). The receptors were sampled from a human donor who was either an allogeneic HSCT recipient or a stem cell or donor lymphocyte infusion donor (not recorded which). It is not recorded whose cells these are; they may come from a transplant donor.

This clonotype was counted a few times. The chain uses TRBV4-2 and TRBJ2-7; D is unresolved. Between the trimmed V and J ends, which lost 0 bases and 2 bases, there was a span of 8 bases. Germline assignment: CDR1 LGHNA and CDR2 YNFKEQ. CDR3 size: 14 residues. CDR3 coding DNA: TGTGCCAGCAGCCAAGACCTAGTCCCCTACGAGCAGTACTTC. The encoded protein is CASSQDLVPYEQYF.

This chain joins TRBV20-1 and TRBJ1-5, with D maybe TRBD1 (6 bases). V lost 3 bases and J 0 bases, leaving 18 bases between the germline ends. This CDR3 is 17 amino acids long. Per the germline V gene, CDR1 is DFQATT and CDR2 is SNEGSKA (reference sequence). In DNA, the CDR3 is TGCAGTGCTAGGACAGAGGGGGTTTGGAATAGCAATCAGCCCCAGCATTTT. It specifies CSARTEGVWNSNQPQHF.

This clonotype showed up just a few times. V and J are TRBV12-3 or TRBV12-4 and TRBJ1-2; 12 bases agree with TRBD1. The J segment lost 6 bases and the V segment lost 4 bases, leaving 6 bases of the junction unmatched. This CDR3 is built from 15 residues. CDR3 residues: CASSYGTGGKDGYTF. CDR3 coding DNA: TGTGCCAGCAGTTACGGGACAGGGGGCAAGGATGGCTACACCTTC.

This clonotype was recorded a few times. The V gene is TRBV7-9, the J gene TRBJ1-5, with D unresolved. This CDR3 comprises 17 residues. Germline V gene data show CDR1 as SEHNR and CDR2 as FQNEAQ (reference sequence). Trimming shortened V by 0 bases and J by 0 bases, and 12 bases separated the two germline ends. This CDR3 is CASSLAFLAHSNQPQHF. CDR3 bases: TGTGCCAGCAGCTTAGCTTTCCTGGCCCATAGCAATCAGCCCCAGCATTTT.

This clonotype was counted between two and nine times. The V and J genes are TRBV21-1 and TRBJ1-3; TRBD1, the D gene given by the table, was not confirmed from the DNA. TRBV21-1 represents a pseudogene. The CDR3 extends over 15 amino acids. CDR3 protein: CASSKWTGDGNTIYF. Written as DNA, the CDR3 is TGTGCCAGCAGCAAATGGACAGGGGACGGAAACACCATATATTTT.

The chain joins TRBV5-1 to TRBJ2-7; TRBD1 is a possible D gene (5 bases). V lost 0 bases to trimming and J lost 4 bases, with 14 bases between them. Germline-derived CDR1 and CDR2 are SGHRS and YFSETQ. CDR3 length equals 15 residues. The CDR3 DNA is TGCGCCAGCAGCTTGGAATGGGGCAGCCTATACGAGCAGTACTTC. It yields the protein CASSLEWGSLYEQYF.

This clonotype was seen more than once but under ten times. The CDR3 bases are TGTGCCGCCAGGGGGCGCGGTGAAGCTTTCTTT. This translates into CAARGRGEAFF. The chain couples TRBV19 to TRBJ1-1, with 8 nucleotides matching TRBD1. There are 11 residues in the CDR3. The germline CDR1 and CDR2 sequences are LNHDA and SQIVND (reference sequence). Losses at the gene ends were 11 bases for V and 7 bases for J; bases not matched to a gene: 6.

The rearrangement uses TRBV20-1 and TRBJ2-2; 7 bases agree with TRBD2. The germline CDR1 and CDR2 sequences are DFQATT and SNEGSKA (reference sequence). Unmatched junction bases numbered 6, after V lost 0 bases and J lost 5 bases. CDR3 length: 15 amino acids. CDR3 sequence: CSARDGGSGTGELFF. In DNA, the CDR3 is TGCAGTGCTAGAGATGGCGGGAGCGGAACCGGGGAGCTGTTTTTT.

This clonotype was picked up a small number of times. CDR3 residues: CAISGTSRLNMGSYNSPLHF. CDR3 nucleotide sequence: TGTGCCATCAGCGGGACTTCTCGGCTGAACATGGGCTCCTATAATTCACCCCTCCACTTT. V is TRBV10-3 and J is TRBJ1-6; D is possibly TRBD1 (5 bases). The CDR3 has 20 residues. CDR1 is ENHRY, CDR2 SYGVKD, per germline. V lost 6 bases, J lost 0 bases, and 24 bases lay in between.

The rearrangement links TRBV12-3 or TRBV12-4 to TRBJ2-3; D is undetermined. Trimming stripped 7 bases from V and 2 bases from J, with 16 bases between. The CDR3 totals 15 residues. The CDR3: CASIPEQSYTDTQYF. The CDR3 DNA reads TGTGCCAGCATACCGGAACAGTCCTACACAGATACGCAGTATTTT.

V is TRBV6-5 and J is TRBJ2-5, with D tentatively TRBD2 (5 bases). The V end lost 7 bases, the J end lost 0 bases, and 9 bases lay between the germline ends. The CDR3 is made up of 13 amino acids. In germline, CDR1 is MNHEY, CDR2 SVGAGI. The CDR3 region is CASTRGYQETQYF. For the CDR3, the DNA is TGTGCCAGCACCCGAGGGTACCAAGAGACCCAGTACTTC.

The chain links TRBV20-1 to TRBJ2-3, with a weak D call TRBD2 (5 bases). CDR3 length: 15 residues. Germline lookup yields CDR1 DFQATT and CDR2 SNEGSKA (reference sequence). V was cut by 0 bases and J by 0 bases, with 10 bases left in between. The CDR3 DNA reads as TGCAGTGCTAGAGATTCAAGCGGTAGCACAGATACGCAGTATTTT. It codes for CSARDSSGSTDTQYF.

This clonotype has only a few counts. The V gene is TRBV27, the J gene TRBJ1-2; D is perhaps TRBD1 (5 bases). Trimming removed 8 bases from V and 5 bases from J, with 15 bases in between. This CDR3 has 13 residues. Germline CDR1 MNHEY, CDR2 SMNVEV (reference sequence). The CDR3 here is CASSQPGTYGYTF. The CDR3 bases are TGTGCCAGCTCCCAACCCGGGACTTATGGCTACACCTTC.

The chain carries TRBV3-1 and TRBJ2-5; no reliable D call. CDR3 length: 14 amino acids. Germline assignment: CDR1 LGHDT and CDR2 YNNKEL (reference sequence). Trimming removed 1 base from V and 2 bases from J, with 8 bases in between. The CDR3: CASSQGPVQETQYF. The CDR3 nucleotides read TGTGCCAGCAGCCAAGGGCCGGTACAAGAGACCCAGTACTTC.

A few counts support this clonotype. This rearrangement joins TRBV12-3 or TRBV12-4 to TRBJ2-2; TRBD1 agrees at 8 bases. The CDR3 covers 15 residues. V shed 5 bases and J 3 bases; nucleotides not matched to a gene: 5. CDR3 nucleotide sequence: TGTGCCAGCAGTCTAGGGACAGGCTACACCGGGGAGCTGTTTTTT. It encodes CASSLGTGYTGELFF.

The V gene is TRBV20-1, the J gene TRBJ2-2, with D possibly matching TRBD2 (6 bases). The CDR3 sequence is 16 residues long. From germline, CDR1 is DFQATT and CDR2 SNEGSKA (reference sequence). V was shortened by 3 bases and J by 2 bases, with 16 bases between the two germline ends. The CDR3 spells CSASSVGGINTGELFF. The CDR3 bases are TGCAGTGCTAGTAGTGTGGGCGGGATAAACACCGGGGAGCTGTTTTTT.

The chain links TRBV5-1 to TRBJ1-2; D is unclear. The germline V and J ends were trimmed by 5 bases and 6 bases, with 11 bases remaining between them. The germline CDR1 and CDR2 sequences are SGHRS and YFSETQ. This CDR3 spans 12 amino acids. CDR3 coding DNA: TGCGCCAGCAGGGTCTCGGAGGATGGCTACACCTTC. Protein sequence: CASRVSEDGYTF.

The chain combines TRBV29-1 with TRBJ1-1, with D unresolved. V lost 3 bases, J lost 7 bases, and 18 bases lay in between. Looked up from germline, CDR1 is SQVTM and CDR2 is ANQGSEA. The length of the CDR3 is 14 residues. DNA for the CDR3: TGCAGCGTTGAGCTAAGTGAGCCAGGAGGTGAAGCTTTCTTT. This sequence encodes CSVELSEPGGEAFF.

The chain combines TRBV20-1 with TRBJ2-7; possibly TRBD2 for D (6 bases). V was pared by 0 bases and J by 2 bases, with 20 bases between. The CDR3 contains 17 residues. CDR1 is DFQATT and CDR2 is SNEGSKA in the germline V gene (reference sequence). This CDR3 reads CSARDNVFRGSPYEQYF. The CDR3 coding sequence is TGCAGTGCTAGAGATAACGTGTTCCGGGGGTCCCCCTACGAGCAGTACTTC.

The chain combines TRBV5-1 with TRBJ2-3; 9 bases match TRBD1. CDR3 length equals 13 residues. The V gene end was trimmed by 6 bases and the J gene end by 6 bases; junction bases not matched to a gene: 5. Per the germline V gene, CDR1 is SGHRS and CDR2 is YFSETQ. CDR3 sequence: CASNRQGVDTQYF. The CDR3 DNA follows: TGCGCCAGCAACAGACAGGGGGTCGATACGCAGTATTTT.

This clonotype was recorded once. V usage is TRBV20-1 and J usage is TRBJ2-7; unclear D gene. Trimming pared 0 bases from V and 7 bases from J, leaving 16 bases between. This CDR3 contains 14 residues. Germline-derived CDR1 and CDR2 are DFQATT and SNEGSKA (reference sequence). The CDR3 DNA sequence: TGCAGTGCTAGAGACACTCTTTACCCGGAGGAGCAGTACTTC. Its translation: CSARDTLYPEEQYF.

This chain connects TRBV20-1 to TRBJ2-7; the D is unclear. The CDR3 is 13 amino acids. Germline CDR1 DFQATT, CDR2 SNEGSKA (reference sequence). V was pared by 1 base and J by 2 bases, with 9 bases between. This CDR3 reads CSARVVETYEQYF. DNA for the CDR3: TGCAGTGCTAGAGTAGTGGAGACCTACGAGCAGTACTTC.

This clonotype has just a few counts. V and J are TRBV20-1 and TRBJ2-3; tentatively, D is TRBD1 (6 bases). This CDR3 has 16 residues. Deletions cut 3 bases from V and 0 bases from J, with 16 bases between. The germline CDR1 and CDR2 sequences are DFQATT and SNEGSKA (reference sequence). The CDR3 sequence: CSARLLQGTSTDTQYF. CDR3 nucleotide sequence: TGCAGTGCTAGGCTCCTACAGGGTACTAGCACAGATACGCAGTATTTT.

This clonotype was detected a few times. The gene calls are TRBV4-1 and TRBJ2-3, with 8 bases lining up with TRBD2. The V and J ends lost 1 base and 10 bases, in that order; junction bases with no gene match: 10. The CDR3 has 15 amino acids. Per the germline V gene, CDR1 is MGHRA and CDR2 is YSYEKL. CDR3 DNA sequence: TGCGCCAGCAGCCAAGTGGGGACTAGGGGAACGGCGCAGTATTTT. This gives the protein CASSQVGTRGTAQYF.

A remark on this clonotype: Relative to the germline gene, one junction end is altered; a read error may explain this. This chain links TRBV7-6 with TRBJ1-6; D uncertain. From germline, CDR1 is SGHVS and CDR2 FNYEAQ. This CDR3 spans 13 amino acids. The CDR3 DNA sequence: TGTGCCAGCAGCTTAACTGATAACTCACCCCTCCACTTT. Amino acids: CASSLTDNSPLHF.

This clonotype appeared a few times. CDR3 loop: CASSPSTGANYGYTF. Written as DNA, the CDR3 is TGTGCCAGCTCACCATCGACAGGAGCTAACTATGGCTACACCTTC. The chain combines TRBV18 with TRBJ1-2; maybe TRBD1 (6 bases). Germline loops: CDR1 KGHSH, CDR2 LQKENI. V lost 2 bases and J lost 0, with 10 bases in between. The CDR3 loop spans 15 amino acids.

This clonotype has just a few counts. V is TRBV13 and J is TRBJ1-2; D perhaps matches TRBD1 (6 bases). Germline CDR1 reads PRHDT; CDR2 reads FYEKMQ (reference sequence). The V end was cut by 0 bases, the J end by 6 bases, with 14 bases between. The CDR3 contains 15 residues. This CDR3 is CASSLGRRRGHGYTF. The CDR3 DNA follows: TGTGCCAGCAGCTTAGGCCGTCGCAGGGGACATGGCTACACCTTC.

The chain links TRBV4-2 to TRBJ1-2; D is perhaps TRBD1 (6 bases). CDR3 length: 14 amino acids. V lost 1 base, J lost 6 bases, and 12 bases lay in between. The germline CDR1 and CDR2 sequences are LGHNA and YNFKEQ. The CDR3: CASSQVRGGNGYTF. CDR3 sequence (DNA): TGTGCCAGCAGCCAAGTCAGGGGAGGCAATGGCTACACCTTC.

This clonotype appeared a few times. The CDR3 region has the DNA TGTGCCAGCATTATGGACGCCCTGGGCACTGAAGCTTTCTTT. Its protein is CASIMDALGTEAFF. The V call is TRBV6-5, the J call TRBJ1-1, with D unresolved. The CDR3 loop spans 14 amino acids. V lost 7 bases, J lost 4 bases, and 16 bases lay in between. Germline V CDR1 and CDR2: MNHEY, SVGAGI.

This clonotype has only a few counts. J is TRBJ2-1 and V is TRBV12-3 or TRBV12-4; 7 nucleotides line up with TRBD2. The CDR3 has 15 residues. The V segment lost 0 bases and the J segment 3 bases; nucleotides outside the gene matches: 2. CDR3 protein: CASSLAGGNYNEQFF. Written as DNA, the CDR3 is TGTGCCAGCAGTTTAGCGGGAGGGAACTACAATGAGCAGTTCTTC.

The V and J genes are TRBV4-1 and TRBJ1-1, with 7 positions matching TRBD1. The CDR3 spans 17 residues. V dropped 4 bases and J dropped 0; count of bases not matched to a gene: 11. The V gene's germline CDR1 is MGHRA and CDR2 YSYEKL. DNA of the CDR3: TGCGCCAGCAGCCCTACCGGGGAGGGGGCGATGAACACTGAAGCTTTCTTT. This sequence encodes CASSPTGEGAMNTEAFF.

In this sample, this clonotype turned up a few times. The genes are TRBV6-5 and TRBJ2-2, with no clear D. Germline CDR1 and CDR2: MNHEY and SVGAGI. V lost 0 bases to trimming and J lost 0 bases, with 5 bases between them. The CDR3 has 15 amino acids. CDR3 sequence: CASSYSTPNTGELFF. The CDR3 DNA reads as TGTGCCAGCAGTTACTCGACGCCGAACACCGGGGAGCTGTTTTTT.